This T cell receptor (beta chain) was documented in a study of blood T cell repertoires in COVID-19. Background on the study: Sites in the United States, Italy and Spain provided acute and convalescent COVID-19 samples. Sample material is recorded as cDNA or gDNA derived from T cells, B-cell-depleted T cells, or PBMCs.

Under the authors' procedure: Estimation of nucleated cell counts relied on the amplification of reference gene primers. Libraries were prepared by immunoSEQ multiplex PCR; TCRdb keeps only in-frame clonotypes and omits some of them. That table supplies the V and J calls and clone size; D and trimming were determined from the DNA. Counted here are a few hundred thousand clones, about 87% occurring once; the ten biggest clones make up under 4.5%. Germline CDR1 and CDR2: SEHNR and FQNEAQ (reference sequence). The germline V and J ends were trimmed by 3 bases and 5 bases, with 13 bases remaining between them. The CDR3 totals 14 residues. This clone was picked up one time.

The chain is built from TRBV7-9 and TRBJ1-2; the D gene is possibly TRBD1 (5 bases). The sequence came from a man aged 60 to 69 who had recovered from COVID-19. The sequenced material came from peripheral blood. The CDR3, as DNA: TGTGCCAGCAGCTTCTCAGGGCGGAATTATGGCTACACCTTC. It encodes CASSFSGRNYGYTF.